These T cell receptor beta chains were read from a single sample in a study of response to subunit inactivated influenza vaccine. Using its own MiXCR run on the RT-PCR reads, TCRdb lists one record per CDR3 protein. Here the sample spans almost 250,000 distinct CDR3 sequences, more than 9% being singletons. The sample in question was non-naive T cells sorted from PBMCs, obtained less than 15 days before vaccination. These receptors all stem from a man aged 50 or older who received an inactivated influenza vaccine. Both conserved end residues are trimmed from each CDR3. A D gene is named only where the DNA matches it firmly.

len: 11; j_gene: TRBJ1-2; v_gene: TRBV12-3/TRBV12-4; d_gene: -; CDR3aa: ASSFKGNYGYT
len: 11; j_gene: TRBJ2-1; v_gene: TRBV29-1; d_gene: TRBD2; CDR3aa: SAAGVGVREQF
len: 13; j_gene: TRBJ2-1; v_gene: TRBV20-1; d_gene: -; CDR3aa: SASPLGQTGYEQF
len: 11; j_gene: TRBJ1-4; v_gene: TRBV15; d_gene: -; CDR3aa: ATSRDQDEKLF
len: 11; j_gene: TRBJ2-3; v_gene: TRBV5-6; d_gene: -; CDR3aa: ASSLGQPDTQY
len: 12; j_gene: TRBJ2-4; v_gene: TRBV29-1; d_gene: TRBD2; CDR3aa: SVERTSGIDIQY
len: 13; j_gene: TRBJ2-1; v_gene: TRBV7-3; d_gene: TRBD2; CDR3aa: ASSLGGGRYNEQF
len: 11; j_gene: TRBJ2-5; v_gene: TRBV15; d_gene: -; CDR3aa: ATSRGPSRAQY
len: 12; j_gene: TRBJ2-3; v_gene: TRBV18; d_gene: TRBD1; CDR3aa: ASSPRQGKEAQY
len: 12; j_gene: TRBJ2-7; v_gene: TRBV20-1; d_gene: TRBD2; CDR3aa: SAFPTSGSYEQY
len: 14; j_gene: TRBJ1-1; v_gene: TRBV12-3/TRBV12-4; d_gene: TRBD1; CDR3aa: ASSYGQGGRNTEAF
len: 15; j_gene: TRBJ2-5; v_gene: TRBV20-1; d_gene: TRBD1; CDR3aa: SARDLSGTGGTETQY